Listed here are 9 T cell receptor beta chains from one sample, sequenced in a study of technical replicates of blood from a handful of donors. Sequencing used immunoSEQ multiplex PCR; TCRdb keeps in-frame clones, though not all of them. The data hold fewer than 85,000 clones, with 80% to 95% observed a single time. What was sequenced was T cells isolated from PBMCs. These receptor sequences come from a human donor in good health.

The CDR3 coding sequence is TGTGCCAGCAGTTCCGCGGAGTACGGCAATCAGCCCCAGCATTTT. This encodes CASSSAEYGNQPQHF. This sequence joins TRBV28 and TRBJ1-5; D gene uncertain. V lost 4 bases and J lost 2, with 12 bases in between. CDR1 is MDHEN and CDR2 is SYDVKM in the germline V gene. The CDR3 has 15 residues.

The V call is TRBV5-1, the J call TRBJ1-4, with 8 bases matching TRBD1. The CDR3 length is 18 residues. The ends lost 4 bases at V and 7 bases at J; junction bases unmatched: 18. The V gene's germline CDR1 is SGHRS and CDR2 YFSETQ. The CDR3 DNA reads as TGCGCCAGCAGCCTAGAAGGACAGGGTGTAATATCGGGTGAAAAACTGTTTTTT. It codes for CASSLEGQGVISGEKLFF.

This chain connects TRBV25-1 to TRBJ2-7; 10 nucleotides agree with TRBD1. After removal of 5 bases from V and 4 bases from J, the junction contained 5 bases not matched to a gene. Looked up from germline, CDR1 is MGHDK and CDR2 is SYGVNS. The CDR3 has 14 residues. CDR3 in amino acids: CASSTRTGGYEQYF. The CDR3 DNA is TGTGCCAGCAGTACCCGGACAGGGGGATACGAGCAGTACTTC.

Turning to this clone: The sample has other DNA sequences that encode this CDR3 too. The rearrangement joins TRBV5-1 to TRBJ1-1, with D perhaps TRBD1 (6 bases). Trimming took off 5 bases at V and 4 bases at J, with 6 bases between the two ends. The CDR3 spans 11 residues. The germline CDR1 and CDR2 sequences are SGHRS and YFSETQ. CDR3 residues: CASRDSTEAFF. The DNA for the CDR3 is TGCGCCAGCAGGGACAGCACTGAAGCTTTCTTT.

This CDR3 is CASSLEVGRGDEKLFF. The CDR3 coding sequence is TGTGCCAGCAGCTTAGAGGTTGGCAGGGGGGATGAAAAACTGTTTTTT. This chain uses TRBV7-8 with TRBJ1-4; 7 bases line up with TRBD1. Per the germline V gene, CDR1 is SGHVS and CDR2 is FQNEAQ. The CDR3 totals 16 residues. With 1 base clipped from V and 6 bases from J, the junction kept 8 bases outside the gene matches.

The chain couples TRBV19 to TRBJ2-1; D unclear. The V gene's germline CDR1 is LNHDA and CDR2 SQIVND (reference sequence). The germline V and J ends were trimmed by 3 bases and 0 bases, with 6 bases remaining between them. This CDR3 has 14 amino acids. CDR3 in amino acids: CASSMKSSYNEQFF. The CDR3 nucleotides are TGTGCCAGTAGTATGAAGAGCTCCTACAATGAGCAGTTCTTC. The full variable domain, its missing parts supplied by reference TRBV19 and TRBJ2-1, is DGGITQSPKYLFRKEGQNVTLSCEQNLNHDAMYWYRQDPGQGLRLIYYSQIVNDFQKGDIAEGYSVSREKKESFPLTVTSAQKNPTAFYLCASSMKSSYNEQFFGPGTRLTVL.

The chain employs TRBV19 and TRBJ2-6; weak D call: TRBD2 (5 bases). Germline CDR1 is LNHDA and CDR2 is SQIVND (reference sequence). V lost 7 bases and J 5 bases, leaving 15 bases between the germline ends. This CDR3 contains 15 residues. The CDR3 nucleotides read TGTGCCAGTACGGACTCCTGGATGAGGGCCAACGTCCTGACTTTC. Translation: CASTDSWMRANVLTF.

V and J are TRBV19 and TRBJ2-7; 8 bases match TRBD1. V dropped 5 bases and J dropped 4; count of bases not matched to a gene: 10. The length of the CDR3 is 15 residues. Germline CDR1 is LNHDA and CDR2 is SQIVND (reference sequence). The CDR3 here is CASSARTGFGYEQYF. Here the CDR3 DNA reads TGTGCCAGTAGTGCACGGACAGGGTTTGGGTACGAGCAGTACTTC.

About this clone: The junction differs from germline at one of its ends, possibly a read error. This chain connects TRBV15 to TRBJ2-7; tentatively, D is TRBD1 (5 bases). The germline gives CDR1 LNHNV, CDR2 YYDKDF (reference sequence). This CDR3 comprises 13 residues. Here the CDR3 reads CATSRDSWAGPTF. In nucleotides, the CDR3 is TGTGCCACCAGCAGAGATAGTTGGGCAGGGCCCACCTTC.